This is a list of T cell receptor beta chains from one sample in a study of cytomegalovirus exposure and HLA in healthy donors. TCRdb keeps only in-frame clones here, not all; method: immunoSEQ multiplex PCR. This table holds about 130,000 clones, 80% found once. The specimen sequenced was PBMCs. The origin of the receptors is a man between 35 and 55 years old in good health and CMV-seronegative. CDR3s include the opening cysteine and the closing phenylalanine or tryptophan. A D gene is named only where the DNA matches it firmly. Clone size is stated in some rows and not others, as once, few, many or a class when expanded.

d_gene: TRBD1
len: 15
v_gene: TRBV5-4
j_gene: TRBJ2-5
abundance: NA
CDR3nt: TGTGCCAGCAGCCTCGGACAGGGCAACCAAGAGACCCAGTACTTC
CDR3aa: CASSLGQGNQETQYF

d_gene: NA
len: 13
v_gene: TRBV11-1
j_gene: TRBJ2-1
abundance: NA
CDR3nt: TGTGCCAGCAGCTTAGTATTAGCGAATGAGCAGTTCTTC
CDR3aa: CASSLVLANEQFF

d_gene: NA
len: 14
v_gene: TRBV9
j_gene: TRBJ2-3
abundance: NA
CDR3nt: TGTGCCAGCAGCTTACAGCTGAGCACAGATACGCAGTATTTT
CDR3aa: CASSLQLSTDTQYF

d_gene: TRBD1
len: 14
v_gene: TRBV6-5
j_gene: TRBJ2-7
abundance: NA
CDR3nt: TGTGCCAGCACCAGGACAGGGGCTACCTACGAGCAGTACTTC
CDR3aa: CASTRTGATYEQYF

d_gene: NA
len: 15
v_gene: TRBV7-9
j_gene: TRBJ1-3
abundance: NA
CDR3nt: TGTGCCAGCAGCTTAGACAGGGACTCTGGAAACACCATATATTTT
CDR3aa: CASSLDRDSGNTIYF

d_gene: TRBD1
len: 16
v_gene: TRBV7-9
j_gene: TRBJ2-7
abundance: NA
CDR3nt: TGTGCCAGCAGCTTAGATACAGGGGCGAGATCCTACGAGCAGTACTTC
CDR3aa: CASSLDTGARSYEQYF

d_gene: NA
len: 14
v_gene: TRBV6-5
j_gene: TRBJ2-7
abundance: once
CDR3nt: TGTGCCAGCAGCCCCGATGGCAGCTCCTACGAGCAGTACTTC
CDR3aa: CASSPDGSSYEQYF

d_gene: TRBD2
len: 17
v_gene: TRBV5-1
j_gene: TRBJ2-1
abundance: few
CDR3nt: TGCGCCAGCAGCTTGGAAACCAGCGGGAGGATATACAATGAGCAGTTCTTC
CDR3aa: CASSLETSGRIYNEQFF

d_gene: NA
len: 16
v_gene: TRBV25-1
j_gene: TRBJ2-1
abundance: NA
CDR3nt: TGTGCCAGCACCCAGCACTGTGCTAGGCCGGACAATGAGCAGTTCTTC
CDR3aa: CASTQHCARPDNEQFF

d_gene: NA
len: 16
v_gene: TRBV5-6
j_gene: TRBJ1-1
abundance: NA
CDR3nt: TGTGCCAGCAGCCGAAGGGGGGGGTCGATGAACACTGAAGCTTTCTTT
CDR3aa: CASSRRGGSMNTEAFF

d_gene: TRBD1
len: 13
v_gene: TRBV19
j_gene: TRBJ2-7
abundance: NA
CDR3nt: TGTGCCAGTAGTATCGGGGACAGCTACGAGCAGTACTTC
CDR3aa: CASSIGDSYEQYF

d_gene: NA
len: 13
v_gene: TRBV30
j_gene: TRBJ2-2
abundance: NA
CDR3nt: TGTGCCTGGAGTTGGGCCGACACCGGGGAGCTGTTTTTT
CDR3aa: CAWSWADTGELFF

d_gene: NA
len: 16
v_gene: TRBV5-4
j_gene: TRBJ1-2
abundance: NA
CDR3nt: TGTGCCAGCAGCTTGGGCCGGGGCGGGGGTTACTATGGCTACACCTTC
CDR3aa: CASSLGRGGGYYGYTF

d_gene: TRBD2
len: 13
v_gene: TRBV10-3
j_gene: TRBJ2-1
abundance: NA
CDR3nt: TGTGCCATCAGTAGCGGGGGGGACAATGAGCAGTTCTTC
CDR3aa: CAISSGGDNEQFF

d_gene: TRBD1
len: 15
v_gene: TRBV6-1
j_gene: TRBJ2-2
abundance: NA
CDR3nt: TGTGCCAGCAGACCCGGGACAGCGAACACCGGGGAGCTGTTTTTT
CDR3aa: CASRPGTANTGELFF

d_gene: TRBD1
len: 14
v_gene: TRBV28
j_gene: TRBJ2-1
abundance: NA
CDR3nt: TGTGCCAGCAGGACAGGGGGGGCCCGGGATGAGCAGTTCTTC
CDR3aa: CASRTGGARDEQFF

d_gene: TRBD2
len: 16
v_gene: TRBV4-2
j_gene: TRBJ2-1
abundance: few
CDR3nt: TGTGCCAGCAGCCAAGATGATAGCGGGGTCTACAATGAGCAGTTCTTC
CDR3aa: CASSQDDSGVYNEQFF

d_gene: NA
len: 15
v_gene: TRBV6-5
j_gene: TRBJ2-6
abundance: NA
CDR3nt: TGTGCCAGCTCTAGAGGCCGCTCTGGGGCCAACGTCCTGACTTTC
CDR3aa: CASSRGRSGANVLTF

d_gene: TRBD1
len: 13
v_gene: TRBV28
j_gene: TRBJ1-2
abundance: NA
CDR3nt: TGTGCCAGCAGCCCCTCAGGGGGCTATGGCTACACCTTC
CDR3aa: CASSPSGGYGYTF

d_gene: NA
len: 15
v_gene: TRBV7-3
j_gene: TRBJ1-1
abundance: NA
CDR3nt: TGTGCCAGCAGCTTAATGGGGGCTAAGGACACTGAAGCTTTCTTT
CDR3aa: CASSLMGAKDTEAFF

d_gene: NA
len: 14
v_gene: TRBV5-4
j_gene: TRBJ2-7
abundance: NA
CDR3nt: TGTGCCAGCAGCGCCGGGGGAGGACCCTCCGAGCAGTACTTC
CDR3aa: CASSAGGGPSEQYF

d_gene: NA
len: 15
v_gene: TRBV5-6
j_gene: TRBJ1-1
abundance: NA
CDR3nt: TGTGCCAGCAGCCTCCTGGTGGAGGCGAACACTGAAGCTTTCTTT
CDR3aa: CASSLLVEANTEAFF

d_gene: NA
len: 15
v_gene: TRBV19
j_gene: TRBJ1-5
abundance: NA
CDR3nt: TGTGCCAGTAGAAAGGACATACTTTTCAATCAGCCCCAGCATTTT
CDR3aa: CASRKDILFNQPQHF

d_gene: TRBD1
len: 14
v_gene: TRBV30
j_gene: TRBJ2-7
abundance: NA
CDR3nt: TGTGCCTGGGCTACAGGGGGTACCGCCTACGAGCAGTACTTC
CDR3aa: CAWATGGTAYEQYF

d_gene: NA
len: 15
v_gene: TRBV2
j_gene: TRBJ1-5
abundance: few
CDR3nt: TGTGCCAGCAGTGAGGGGGGATGGGGCAATCAGCCCCAGCATTTT
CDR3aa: CASSEGGWGNQPQHF

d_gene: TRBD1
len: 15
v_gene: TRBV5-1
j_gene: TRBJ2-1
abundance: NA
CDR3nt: TGCGCCAGCAGCTCCGGGGACAGGGCCGACAATGAGCAGTTCTTC
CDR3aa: CASSSGDRADNEQFF